This T cell receptor (beta chain) was documented in a study of regulatory T cells in long-lasting Graves disease. V lost 4 bases, J lost 4 bases, and 14 bases lay in between. Germline V gene data show CDR1 as LNHDA and CDR2 as SQIVND (reference sequence). This CDR3 has 15 amino acids. As for time point: newly diagnosed GD, antithyroid drugs for less than 3 months. PBMC-derived RNA was used for the TCR library. This clonotype was found a few times. Construction of TCR beta libraries relied on iRepertoire HTBI primers and on Arm-PCR targeting CDR3 regions. Each CDR3 protein gets one entry after TCRdb re-called the multiplex PCR reads with MiXCR. The table records roughly 260,000 distinct CDR3 sequences, about 17% of them present only once. These same records also appear under a second study, on T cells in Graves' hyperthyroidism and ophthalmopathy. That paper notes: Lactation, pregnancy, other autoimmune disease or uncontrolled infection led to exclusion of patients. Carried out on the TCR CDR3, a first-round RT-PCR used the HTBI primer set.

The chain recombines TRBV19 with TRBJ1-3; weak D call: TRBD1 (5 bases). The input for sequencing was peripheral blood mononuclear cells (PBMCs), taken at new diagnosis, from a patient treated with antithyroid drugs. The clonotype was recovered from a woman aged 25 to 39 with Graves disease. The CDR3 nucleotides are TGTGCCAGTAGTACAGGGACGGCAATCGGAAACACCATATATTTT. Its protein is CASSTGTAIGNTIYF.